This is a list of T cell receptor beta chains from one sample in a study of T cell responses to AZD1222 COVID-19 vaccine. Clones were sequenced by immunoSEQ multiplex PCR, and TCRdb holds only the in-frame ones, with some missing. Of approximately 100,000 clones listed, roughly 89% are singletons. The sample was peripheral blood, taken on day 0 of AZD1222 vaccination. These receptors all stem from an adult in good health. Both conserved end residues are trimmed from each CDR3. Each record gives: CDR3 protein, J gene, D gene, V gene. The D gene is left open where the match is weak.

CDR3 protein: ASSLRNYRDLYGYT; J gene: TRBJ1-2; D gene: .; V gene: TRBV11-2
CDR3 protein: ASSQVQLLGVTEAF; J gene: TRBJ1-1; D gene: .; V gene: TRBV4-1
CDR3 protein: ASSLTLARQGTGELF; J gene: TRBJ2-2; D gene: TRBD1; V gene: TRBV7-3
CDR3 protein: ASSYTSTGGNSPLH; J gene: TRBJ1-6; D gene: .; V gene: TRBV6-5
CDR3 protein: ASSVDDGTAYGYT; J gene: TRBJ1-2; D gene: TRBD1; V gene: TRBV9
CDR3 protein: ASSRTGAGELF; J gene: TRBJ2-2; D gene: TRBD1; V gene: TRBV18
CDR3 protein: ASSIQGSTDTQY; J gene: TRBJ2-3; D gene: .; V gene: TRBV19
CDR3 protein: ASSYSSGRGGYT; J gene: TRBJ1-2; D gene: .; V gene: TRBV6-5
CDR3 protein: SVLGARGTGELF; J gene: TRBJ2-2; D gene: .; V gene: TRBV29-1
CDR3 protein: ASSYNRGINTEAF; J gene: TRBJ1-1; D gene: TRBD1; V gene: TRBV7-9
CDR3 protein: ASSKVVGTQPSRAF; J gene: TRBJ1-1; D gene: .; V gene: TRBV21-1
CDR3 protein: ASSLGLGQGANEQY; J gene: TRBJ2-7; D gene: TRBD1; V gene: TRBV7-9
CDR3 protein: ASSQGGNQPQH; J gene: TRBJ1-5; D gene: .; V gene: TRBV18
CDR3 protein: ASAFTGVSYEQY; J gene: TRBJ2-7; D gene: TRBD1; V gene: TRBV6-6
CDR3 protein: ASSLSGTANSPLH; J gene: TRBJ1-6; D gene: TRBD1; V gene: TRBV18
CDR3 protein: ASSEARYSPLH; J gene: TRBJ1-6; D gene: .; V gene: TRBV6-1
CDR3 protein: ASRKTGITYGYT; J gene: TRBJ1-2; D gene: TRBD1; V gene: TRBV19
CDR3 protein: ASSQTGTEGNTIY; J gene: TRBJ1-3; D gene: .; V gene: TRBV18
CDR3 protein: ASSRTGGLEQY; J gene: TRBJ2-7; D gene: TRBD1; V gene: TRBV18
CDR3 protein: ASSLPQGHGYT; J gene: TRBJ1-2; D gene: .; V gene: TRBV7-8
CDR3 protein: ASSTRPGRDEKLF; J gene: TRBJ1-4; D gene: .; V gene: TRBV7-2
CDR3 protein: ASSRSGGSTDTQY; J gene: TRBJ2-3; D gene: TRBD2; V gene: TRBV19
CDR3 protein: ATSRGLGEKLF; J gene: TRBJ1-4; D gene: .; V gene: TRBV15
CDR3 protein: ASSLQGSTNEKLF; J gene: TRBJ1-4; D gene: .; V gene: TRBV7-2
CDR3 protein: ASSQPGQGYEQY; J gene: TRBJ2-7; D gene: .; V gene: TRBV19
CDR3 protein: ASSQALENNYGYT; J gene: TRBJ1-2; D gene: .; V gene: TRBV4-3
CDR3 protein: ASSLRGTGEKETQY; J gene: TRBJ2-5; D gene: TRBD1; V gene: TRBV7-3
CDR3 protein: ASSLSTIPPKQGYT; J gene: TRBJ1-2; D gene: .; V gene: TRBV3-1/TRBV3-2
CDR3 protein: ASSLSGGNTGELF; J gene: TRBJ2-2; D gene: TRBD2; V gene: TRBV5-1
CDR3 protein: ASSPPINRENEKLF; J gene: TRBJ1-4; D gene: .; V gene: TRBV18
CDR3 protein: ASRSGHLPDIQY; J gene: TRBJ2-4; D gene: .; V gene: TRBV19
CDR3 protein: ASTLSSSGANVLT; J gene: TRBJ2-6; D gene: .; V gene: TRBV6-5
CDR3 protein: ASSATSGGTGELF; J gene: TRBJ2-2; D gene: TRBD2; V gene: TRBV6-4
CDR3 protein: ASSKEGGGNQPQH; J gene: TRBJ1-5; D gene: TRBD1; V gene: TRBV6-6
CDR3 protein: ASRAGGGLEAF; J gene: TRBJ1-1; D gene: .; V gene: TRBV28
CDR3 protein: ASGGTVRNEQF; J gene: TRBJ2-1; D gene: .; V gene: TRBV5-4
CDR3 protein: ASRGLAGALSTDTQY; J gene: TRBJ2-3; D gene: TRBD2; V gene: TRBV2
CDR3 protein: ASRSTGTGGFNAEAF; J gene: TRBJ1-1; D gene: TRBD1; V gene: TRBV7-2